This T cell receptor beta chain was sequenced in a study of cytomegalovirus exposure and HLA in healthy donors. In the study overall: Of all 398 donors who were genotyped, 81% belonged to the Caucasian-associated ancestry cluster. Points from the study as a whole: Judged likely to be a sequencing artifact was a cluster of highly shared sequence variants. It was reportedly the case that the classifier diagnosed cytomegalovirus status with high specificity and sensitivity.

Primers included in the PCR were 60 Vbeta and 13 Jbeta primers. The protocol was immunoSEQ multiplex PCR, while the TCRdb copy is restricted to in-frame clones and leaves out a portion. This table has under 200,000 clones, around 80% appearing once. Germline CDR1 reads MRHNA; CDR2 reads SNTAGT. This CDR3 has 18 residues. V was pared by 0 bases and J by 0 bases, with 10 bases of the junction left unmatched. For this clone: Its target is not known.

This receptor was taken from a male donor in good health and CMV-seropositive. The material sequenced was PBMCs. The gene calls are TRBV6-4 and TRBJ2-7; 8 nucleotides line up with TRBD2. DNA for the CDR3: TGTGCCAGCAGTGACTCCCTCCCGGAGCGGGAGATCTCCTACGAGCAGTACTTC. Amino acid sequence: CASSDSLPEREISYEQYF.